The clone carrying this TCR beta chain was detected only a few times. What it recognizes is unknown. Germline CDR1 is MDHEN and CDR2 is SYDVKM. Trimming took 4 bases from V and 4 from J; bases not matched to a gene: 8. This CDR3 spans 15 amino acids. This sample was taken from a study of cytomegalovirus exposure and HLA in healthy donors. Both 60 Vbeta primers and 13 Jbeta primers went into the PCR. Produced via immunoSEQ multiplex PCR; TCRdb's table is partial and in-frame only. Of 130,000 or so clones in the sample, more than 60% were seen once. Broader study findings: Later analysis identified a missense DCLRE1C variant that was linked to TCR beta V- and J-gene trimming. Altogether, 150 to 200 TCR beta chains were recorded as cytomegalovirus-associated. Within an earlier analysis, most TCR beta V segments proved productive either about 87% or about 30% of the time. Many donors carried some public TCRs, although rarity characterized most TCR sequences.

This rearrangement joins TRBV28 to TRBJ1-1, with 8 bases matching TRBD1. The clonotype was recovered from a woman in her forties in good health and CMV-seropositive. Material: PBMCs. CDR3 sequence (DNA): TGTGCCAGCAGTTCGCAGTTCACAGGGGGCACTGAAGCTTTCTTT. Its protein is CASSSQFTGGTEAFF.